Only a few counts were recorded for the clone carrying this T cell receptor beta chain. These data belong to a study of blood T cell repertoires in COVID-19. Study-level information: Researchers got acute and convalescent COVID-19 samples from the United States, Italy and Spain. From T cells, B-cell-depleted T cells, or PBMCs came the material, which was cDNA or gDNA.

Measured with immunoSEQ multiplex PCR; TCRdb has only the in-frame clones, and not every one. This sample yields under 250,000 clones, of which roughly 80% are seen a single time; about 8% belongs to the top ten. Germline V lookup: CDR1 SNHLY, CDR2 FYNNEI. The trim removed 5 bases at V and 4 bases at J, leaving 3 bases unmatched. This CDR3 has 14 amino acids. The sequence came from a woman older than 75 with acute or convalescent COVID-19. This chain links TRBV2 with TRBJ2-7, with 12 positions matching TRBD2. The sample taken for sequencing was peripheral blood. DNA for the CDR3: TGTGCCAGCAGTCTAGCGGGGGGGCCATACGAGCAGTACTTC. This translates into CASSLAGGPYEQYF. The variable domain in full, completed from reference TRBV2 and TRBJ2-7, reads EPEVTQTPSHQVTQMGQEVILRCVPISNHLYFYWYRQILGQKVEFLVSFYNNEISEKSEIFDDQFSVERPDGSNFTLKIRSTKLEDSAMYFCASSLAGGPYEQYFGPGTRLTVT.